This TCR beta chain derives from a study of cytomegalovirus exposure and HLA in healthy donors. CDR3 length: 15 residues. CDR1 and CDR2 from the germline V gene are SGHVS and FNYEAQ. Trimming pared 1 base from V and 0 bases from J, leaving 7 bases between. PCR employed 60 Vbeta and 13 Jbeta primers. Clones were sequenced by immunoSEQ multiplex PCR, and TCRdb holds only the in-frame ones, with some missing. Recorded for this sample: around 71,000 clones. V usage is TRBV7-6 and J usage is TRBJ1-5; D gene ambiguous. The TCR comes from a woman aged 25-40 years in good health and CMV-seronegative. The sample consisted of PBMCs. Here the CDR3 DNA reads TGTGCCAGCAGCTTAGACCTAAGTAGCAATCAGCCCCAGCATTTT. This encodes CASSLDLSSNQPQHF.